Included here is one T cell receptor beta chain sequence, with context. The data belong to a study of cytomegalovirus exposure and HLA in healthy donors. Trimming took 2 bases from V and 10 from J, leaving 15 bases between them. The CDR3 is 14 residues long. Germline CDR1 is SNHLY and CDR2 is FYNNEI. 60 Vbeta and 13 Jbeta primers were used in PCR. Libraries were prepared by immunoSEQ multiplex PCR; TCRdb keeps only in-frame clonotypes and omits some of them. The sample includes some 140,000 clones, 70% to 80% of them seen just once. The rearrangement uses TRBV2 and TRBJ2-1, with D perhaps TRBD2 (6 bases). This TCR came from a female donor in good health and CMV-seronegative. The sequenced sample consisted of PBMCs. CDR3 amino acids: CASSERRGGGEQFF. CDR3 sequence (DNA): TGTGCCAGCAGTGAACGACGGGGAGGAGGGGAGCAGTTCTTC.